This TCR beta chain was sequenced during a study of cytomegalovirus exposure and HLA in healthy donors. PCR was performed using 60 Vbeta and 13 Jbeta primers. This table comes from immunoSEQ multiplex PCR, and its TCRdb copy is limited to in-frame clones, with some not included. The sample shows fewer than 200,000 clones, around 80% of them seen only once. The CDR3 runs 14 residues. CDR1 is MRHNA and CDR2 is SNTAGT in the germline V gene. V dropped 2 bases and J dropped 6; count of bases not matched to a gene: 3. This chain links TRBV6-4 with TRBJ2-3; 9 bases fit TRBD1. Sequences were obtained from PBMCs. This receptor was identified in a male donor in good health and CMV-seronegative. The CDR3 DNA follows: TGTGCCAGCAGTGACCGGGACAGGGCCGATACGCAGTATTTT. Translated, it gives CASSDRDRADTQYF.